One and the same sample provided the 16 T cell receptor beta chains below, sequenced in a study of T cells in Graves' hyperthyroidism and ophthalmopathy. TCR beta CDR3 regions were amplified from RNA transcripts. The study used the HTBI primer set for a first-round RT-PCR of the TCR CDR3. TCRdb analysed the multiplex PCR reads with MiXCR anew, one entry per CDR3 protein. The table shows fewer than 850,000 distinct CDR3 sequences, with 15% to 20% occurring only once. Sequencing was done on a sample of blood. These receptors came from a man aged 50-60 years with Graves' hyperthyroidism.

The rearrangement links TRBV27 to TRBJ1-4, with D perhaps TRBD1 (6 bases). Germline V gene lookup returns CDR1 MNHEY and CDR2 SMNVEV (reference sequence). V was cut by 4 bases and J by 8 bases, with 17 bases left in between. The CDR3 is 15 residues long. The DNA for the CDR3 is TGTGCCAGCAGTTACGAGGGGGAGGGTGAAGAAAAACTGTTTTTT. This codes for CASSYEGEGEEKLFF.

This chain uses TRBV14 with TRBJ2-7, with 10 bases that match TRBD1. V gave up 3 bases and J gave up 5 bases; unmatched junction bases: 4. The CDR3 runs 14 residues. Germline CDR1 reads SGHDN; CDR2 reads FVKESK. The CDR3 DNA reads as TGTGCCAGCAGCCAGTCCGGGACAGGGGACGAGCAGTACTTC. Its translation is CASSQSGTGDEQYF.

The V gene is TRBV29-1, the J gene TRBJ2-7, with D perhaps TRBD1 (6 bases). V gave up 6 bases and J gave up 5 bases, with 17 bases separating them. Germline lookup yields CDR1 SQVTM and CDR2 ANQGSEA. This CDR3 contains 13 residues. DNA for the CDR3: TGCAGCGTCCAACTTTTCAGGGGCCACGAGCAGTACTTC. Its protein product is CSVQLFRGHEQYF.

This clonotype showed up many times. The chain carries TRBV12-3 or TRBV12-4 and TRBJ1-1; 7 bases line up with TRBD1. The CDR3 extends over 13 amino acids. J gave up 2 bases and V 10 bases, and 7 bases lay outside the gene matches. The CDR3 here is CATTDRRNTEAFF. CDR3 coding DNA: TGTGCCACTACGGACAGGAGAAACACTGAAGCTTTCTTT.

This clonotype was found a few times. J is TRBJ1-1 and V is TRBV4-1, with D hard to call. CDR3 length: 13 residues. The ends were cut back, 0 bases at V and 11 bases at J, with 13 bases in the middle. CDR1 and CDR2 (germline): MGHRA, YSYEKL. The DNA of the CDR3 is TGCGCCAGCAGCCAAGATCGCCAATACGGCGCTTTCTTT. Protein product: CASSQDRQYGAFF.

In this sample, this clonotype turned up a few times. The rearrangement uses TRBV19 and TRBJ2-2, with 8 bases lining up with TRBD1. Germline V gives CDR1 LNHDA, CDR2 SQIVND (reference sequence). CDR3 length: 14 amino acids. The V and J ends lost 5 bases and 12 bases, in that order; junction bases with no gene match: 11. The CDR3 nucleotides read TGTGCCAGTAGTCCAGGAGGGCAGGGGGCTAAGCTGTTTTTT. Its translation is CASSPGGQGAKLFF.

The table lists this clonotype with many counts. V is TRBV20-1 and J is TRBJ1-1; D ambiguous. Trimming pared 4 bases from V and 0 bases from J, leaving 9 bases between. The CDR3 has 13 residues. Germline V gene data show CDR1 as DFQATT and CDR2 as SNEGSKA (reference sequence). In nucleotides, the CDR3 is TGCAGTGCTAAGCGGGCGATGAACACTGAAGCTTTCTTT. Its protein product is CSAKRAMNTEAFF.

This clonotype was observed a handful of times. J is TRBJ1-5 and V is TRBV19; no definite D call. Looked up from germline, CDR1 is LNHDA and CDR2 is SQIVND (reference sequence). The ends were cut back, 7 bases at V and 5 bases at J, with 15 bases in the middle. This CDR3 is 14 amino acids long. The CDR3 is CASNRNGGDQPQHF. The CDR3 DNA follows: TGTGCCAGTAATCGTAATGGCGGGGATCAGCCCCAGCATTTT.

This clonotype has just one count. V and J are TRBV4-3 and TRBJ1-2, with D perhaps matching TRBD1 (5 bases). V dropped 0 bases and J dropped 3 bases, with 11 bases sitting between them. Germline V gene lookup returns CDR1 LGHNA and CDR2 YSLEER. The CDR3 is made up of 15 amino acids. CDR3 in amino acids: CASSQDTREYYGYTF. CDR3 in DNA: TGCGCCAGCAGCCAAGATACCAGGGAATACTATGGCTACACCTTC.

This clonotype was observed a few times. The CDR3 DNA reads as TGCGCCAGCAGCATCGGGACAGATTCACCCCTCCACTTT. This gives the protein CASSIGTDSPLHF. The chain joins TRBV5-1 to TRBJ1-6, with 7 bases fitting TRBD1. Trimming at V came to 4 bases and at J to 8 bases, leaving 3 bases not matched to a gene. Germline V gene data show CDR1 as SGHRS and CDR2 as YFSETQ. This CDR3 is 13 amino acids long.

At least ten counts were recorded for this clonotype. The chain couples TRBV15 to TRBJ1-5; D might be TRBD1 (6 bases). CDR1 and CDR2 from the germline V gene are LNHNV and YYDKDF (reference sequence). V gave up 3 bases and J gave up 7 bases, with 13 bases separating them. The CDR3 is made up of 14 amino acids. This chain's CDR3 is CATSSRGERQPQHF. The CDR3 DNA sequence: TGTGCCACCAGCAGCAGGGGAGAACGGCAGCCCCAGCATTTT.

This clonotype was seen many times. The chain has TRBV27 and TRBJ1-1; 12 bases agree with TRBD1. The CDR3 loop spans 14 amino acids. Germline trimming cut 7 bases from V and 8 bases from J; bases unmatched to any gene: 8. Germline V gene lookup returns CDR1 MNHEY and CDR2 SMNVEV (reference sequence). The CDR3 region is CASTRDRGLGEAFF. The CDR3 DNA sequence: TGTGCCAGCACCCGGGACAGGGGGCTTGGGGAAGCTTTCTTT.

The V gene is TRBV5-5, the J gene TRBJ1-5; 8 bases align to TRBD1. Per germline, CDR1 SGHKS and CDR2 YYEKEE (reference sequence). The ends lost 4 bases at V and 3 bases at J; junction bases unmatched: 6. This CDR3 is built from 15 residues. CDR3 amino acids: CASSLQGVLNQPQHF. The CDR3 region has the DNA TGTGCCAGCAGCCTACAGGGGGTGCTCAATCAGCCCCAGCATTTT.

This clonotype was picked up many times. The chain joins TRBV5-1 to TRBJ2-2, with unresolved D. The CDR3 is 16 residues long. Deletions cut 0 bases from V and 3 bases from J, with 12 bases between. Germline assignment: CDR1 SGHRS and CDR2 YFSETQ. The CDR3 loop reads CASSLEPGLDTGELFF. The CDR3, as DNA: TGCGCCAGCAGCTTGGAACCCGGGTTGGACACCGGGGAGCTGTTTTTT.

Ten or more counts support this clonotype. This chain uses TRBV28 with TRBJ1-1; 8 nucleotides match TRBD1. J was trimmed by 7 bases and V by 4 bases; bases with no gene match: 11. The CDR3 covers 15 residues. In germline, CDR1 is MDHEN, CDR2 SYDVKM. The DNA for the CDR3 is TGTGCCAGCAGTTCGCCTGCGACAGGGGAGGGTGAAGCTTTCTTT. Its protein is CASSSPATGEGEAFF.

At least ten counts were recorded for this clonotype. This chain connects TRBV6-2 or TRBV6-3 to TRBJ1-2; unclear D gene. Germline CDR1 is MNHEY and CDR2 is SVGEGT. The CDR3 has 12 residues. V was cut by 4 bases and J by 8 bases, with 11 bases left in between. The CDR3 sequence: CASSFVISGYTF. The CDR3 region has the DNA TGTGCCAGCAGTTTCGTGATTAGCGGCTACACCTTC.